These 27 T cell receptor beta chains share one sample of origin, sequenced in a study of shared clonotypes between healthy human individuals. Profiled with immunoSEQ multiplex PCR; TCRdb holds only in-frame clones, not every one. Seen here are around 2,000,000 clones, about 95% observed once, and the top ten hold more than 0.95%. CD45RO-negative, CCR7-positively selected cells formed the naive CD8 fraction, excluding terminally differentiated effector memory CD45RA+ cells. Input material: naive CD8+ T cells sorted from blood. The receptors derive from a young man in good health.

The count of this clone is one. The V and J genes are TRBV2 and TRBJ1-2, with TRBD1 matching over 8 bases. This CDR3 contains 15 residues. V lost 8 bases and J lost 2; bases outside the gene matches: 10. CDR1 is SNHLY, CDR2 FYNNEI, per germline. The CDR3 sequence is CASGDWTGKNYGYTF. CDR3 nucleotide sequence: TGTGCCAGCGGAGATTGGACAGGGAAAAACTATGGCTACACCTTC.

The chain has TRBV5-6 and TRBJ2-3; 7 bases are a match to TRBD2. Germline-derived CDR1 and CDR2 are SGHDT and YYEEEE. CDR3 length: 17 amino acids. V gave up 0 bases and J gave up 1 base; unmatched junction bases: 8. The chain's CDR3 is CASSLESGGGGTDTQYF. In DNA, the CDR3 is TGTGCCAGCAGCTTGGAAAGTGGCGGGGGTGGCACAGATACGCAGTATTTT.

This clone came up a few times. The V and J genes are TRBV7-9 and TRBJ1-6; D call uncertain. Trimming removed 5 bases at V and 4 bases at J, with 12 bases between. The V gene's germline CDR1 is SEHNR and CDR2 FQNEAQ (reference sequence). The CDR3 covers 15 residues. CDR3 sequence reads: CASSERTEYNSPLHF. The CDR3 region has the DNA TGTGCCAGCAGCGAAAGGACCGAGTATAATTCACCCCTCCACTTT.

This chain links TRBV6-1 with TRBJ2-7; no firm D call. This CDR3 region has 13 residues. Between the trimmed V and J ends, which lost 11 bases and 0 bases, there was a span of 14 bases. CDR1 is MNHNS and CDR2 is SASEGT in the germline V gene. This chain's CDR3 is CALQLDHSYEQYF. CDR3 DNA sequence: TGTGCCTTACAACTGGACCACTCCTACGAGCAGTACTTC.

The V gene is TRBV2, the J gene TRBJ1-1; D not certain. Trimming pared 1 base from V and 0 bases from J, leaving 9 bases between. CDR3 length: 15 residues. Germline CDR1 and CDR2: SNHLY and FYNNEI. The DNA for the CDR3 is TGTGCCAGCAGTGAAGAGGTGGCCATGAACACTGAAGCTTTCTTT. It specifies CASSEEVAMNTEAFF. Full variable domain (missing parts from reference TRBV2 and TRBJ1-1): EPEVTQTPSHQVTQMGQEVILRCVPISNHLYFYWYRQILGQKVEFLVSFYNNEISEKSEIFDDQFSVERPDGSNFTLKIRSTKLEDSAMYFCASSEEVAMNTEAFFGQGTRLTVV.

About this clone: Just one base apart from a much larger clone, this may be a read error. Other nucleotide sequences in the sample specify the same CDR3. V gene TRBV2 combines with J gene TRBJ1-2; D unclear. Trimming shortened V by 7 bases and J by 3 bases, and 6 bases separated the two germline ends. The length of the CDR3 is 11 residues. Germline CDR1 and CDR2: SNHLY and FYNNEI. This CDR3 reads CASTTDYGYTF. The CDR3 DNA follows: TGTGCCAGCACTACCGACTATGGCTACACCTTC.

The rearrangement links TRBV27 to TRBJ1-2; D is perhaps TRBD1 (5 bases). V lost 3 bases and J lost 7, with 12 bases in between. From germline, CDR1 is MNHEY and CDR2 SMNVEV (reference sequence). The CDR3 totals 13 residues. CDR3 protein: CASSFVQGGGYTF. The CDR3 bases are TGTGCCAGCAGTTTTGTTCAGGGCGGTGGCTACACCTTC.

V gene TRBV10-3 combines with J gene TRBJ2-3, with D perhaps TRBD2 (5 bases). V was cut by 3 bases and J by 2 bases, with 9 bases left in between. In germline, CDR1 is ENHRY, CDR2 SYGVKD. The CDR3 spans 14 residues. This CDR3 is CAISDPGDTDTQYF. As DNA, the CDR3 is TGTGCCATCAGTGACCCCGGGGACACAGATACGCAGTATTTT.

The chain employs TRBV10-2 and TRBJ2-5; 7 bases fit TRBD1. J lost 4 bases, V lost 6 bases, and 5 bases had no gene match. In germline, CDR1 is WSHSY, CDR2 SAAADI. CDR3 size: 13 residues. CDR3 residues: CASRGGSGETQYF. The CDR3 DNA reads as TGCGCCAGCAGAGGGGGCAGTGGAGAGACCCAGTACTTC.

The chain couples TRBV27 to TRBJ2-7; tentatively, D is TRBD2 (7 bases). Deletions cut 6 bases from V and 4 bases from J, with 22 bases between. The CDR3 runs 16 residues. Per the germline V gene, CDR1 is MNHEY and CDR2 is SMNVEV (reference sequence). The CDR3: CASSPDWLAGAYEQYF. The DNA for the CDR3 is TGTGCCAGCAGCCCGGATTGGCTTGCGGGGGCTTACGAGCAGTACTTC.

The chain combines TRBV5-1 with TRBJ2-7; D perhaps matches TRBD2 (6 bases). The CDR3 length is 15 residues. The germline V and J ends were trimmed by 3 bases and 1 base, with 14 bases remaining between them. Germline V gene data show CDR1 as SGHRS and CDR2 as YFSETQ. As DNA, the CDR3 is TGCGCCAGCAGCTCGGAGGGACGGCCGTCCTACGAGCAGTACTTC. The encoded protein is CASSSEGRPSYEQYF.

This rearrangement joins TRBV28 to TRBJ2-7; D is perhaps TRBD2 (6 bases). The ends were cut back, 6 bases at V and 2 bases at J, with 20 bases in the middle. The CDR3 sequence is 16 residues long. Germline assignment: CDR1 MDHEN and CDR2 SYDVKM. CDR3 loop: CASSPVPGLLTYEQYF. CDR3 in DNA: TGTGCCAGCAGCCCCGTCCCGGGACTCCTCACCTACGAGCAGTACTTC.

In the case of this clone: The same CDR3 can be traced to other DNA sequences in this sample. Here the CDR3 DNA reads TGTGCCAGCAGTCCGGGACAGAACACTGAAGCTTTCTTT. This sequence encodes CASSPGQNTEAFF. The genes are TRBV27 and TRBJ1-1; the D gene is possibly TRBD1 (6 bases). The CDR3 has 13 residues. V was clipped by 5 bases and J by 1 base, with 8 bases between them. CDR1 is MNHEY, CDR2 SMNVEV, per germline (reference sequence).

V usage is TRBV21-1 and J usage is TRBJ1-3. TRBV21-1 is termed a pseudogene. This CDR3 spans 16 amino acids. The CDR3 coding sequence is TGTGCCAGCAGCAAAACGGCGCCTCCTAAAAGACACACCATATATTTT. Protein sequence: CASSKTAPPKRHTIYF.

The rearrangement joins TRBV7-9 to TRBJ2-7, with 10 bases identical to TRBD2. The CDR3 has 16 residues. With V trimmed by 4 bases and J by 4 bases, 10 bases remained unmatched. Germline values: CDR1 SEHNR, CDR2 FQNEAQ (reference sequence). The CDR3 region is CASSSRGGLAEYEQYF. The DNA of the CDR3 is TGTGCCAGCAGCTCGAGGGGCGGACTAGCGGAGTACGAGCAGTACTTC.

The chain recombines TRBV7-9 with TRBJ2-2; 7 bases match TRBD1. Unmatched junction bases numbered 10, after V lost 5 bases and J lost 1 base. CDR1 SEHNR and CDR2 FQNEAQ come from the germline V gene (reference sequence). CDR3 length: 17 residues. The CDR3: CASSPSPGTVNTGELFF. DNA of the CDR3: TGTGCCAGCAGCCCCTCCCCCGGGACAGTGAACACCGGGGAGCTGTTTTTT. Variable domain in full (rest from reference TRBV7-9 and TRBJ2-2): DTGVSQNPRHKITKRGQNVTFRCDPISEHNRLYWYRQTLGQGPEFLTYFQNEAQLEKSRLLSDRFSAERPKGSFSTLEIQRTEQGDSAMYLCASSPSPGTVNTGELFFGEGSRLTVL.

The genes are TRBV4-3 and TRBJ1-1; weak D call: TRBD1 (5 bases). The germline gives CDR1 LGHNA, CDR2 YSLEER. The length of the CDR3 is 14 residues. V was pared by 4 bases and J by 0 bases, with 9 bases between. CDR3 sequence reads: CASSPGVMNTEAFF. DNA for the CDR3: TGCGCCAGCAGCCCGGGGGTCATGAACACTGAAGCTTTCTTT.

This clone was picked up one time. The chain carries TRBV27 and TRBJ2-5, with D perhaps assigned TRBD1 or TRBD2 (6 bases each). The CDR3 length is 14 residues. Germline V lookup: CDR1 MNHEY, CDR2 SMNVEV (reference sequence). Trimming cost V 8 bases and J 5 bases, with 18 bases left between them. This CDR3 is CASDPSGAGETQYF. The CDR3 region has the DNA TGTGCCAGCGACCCCTCGGGGGCGGGGGAGACCCAGTACTTC.

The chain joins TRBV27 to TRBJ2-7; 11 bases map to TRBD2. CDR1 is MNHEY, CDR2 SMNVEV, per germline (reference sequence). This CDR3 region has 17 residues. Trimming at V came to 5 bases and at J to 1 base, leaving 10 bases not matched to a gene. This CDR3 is CASSPLAVAGGSYEQYF. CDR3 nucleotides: TGTGCCAGCAGTCCGCTCGCCGTAGCGGGAGGGTCCTACGAGCAGTACTTC.

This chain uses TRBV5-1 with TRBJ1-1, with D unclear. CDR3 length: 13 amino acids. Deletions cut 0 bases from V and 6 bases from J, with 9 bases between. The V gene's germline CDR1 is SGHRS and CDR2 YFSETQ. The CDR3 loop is CASSLEVGAEAFF. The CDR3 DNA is TGCGCCAGCAGCTTGGAAGTTGGGGCTGAAGCTTTCTTT.

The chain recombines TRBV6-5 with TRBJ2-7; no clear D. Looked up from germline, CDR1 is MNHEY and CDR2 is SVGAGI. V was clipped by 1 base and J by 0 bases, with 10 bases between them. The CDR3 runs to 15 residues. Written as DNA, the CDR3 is TGTGCCAGCAGTTACTATGCTGATTCCTCCTACGAGCAGTACTTC. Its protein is CASSYYADSSYEQYF.

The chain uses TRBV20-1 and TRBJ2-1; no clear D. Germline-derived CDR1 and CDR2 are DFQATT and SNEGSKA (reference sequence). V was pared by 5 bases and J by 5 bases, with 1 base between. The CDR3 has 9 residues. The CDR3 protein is CSADNEQFF. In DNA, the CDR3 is TGCAGTGCTGACAATGAGCAGTTCTTC.

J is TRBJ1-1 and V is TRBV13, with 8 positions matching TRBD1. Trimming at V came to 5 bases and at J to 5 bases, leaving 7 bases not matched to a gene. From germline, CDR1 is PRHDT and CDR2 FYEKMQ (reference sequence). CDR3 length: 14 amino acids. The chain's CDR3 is CASSPRTGQTEAFF. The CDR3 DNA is TGTGCCAGCAGCCCAAGGACAGGGCAAACTGAAGCTTTCTTT.

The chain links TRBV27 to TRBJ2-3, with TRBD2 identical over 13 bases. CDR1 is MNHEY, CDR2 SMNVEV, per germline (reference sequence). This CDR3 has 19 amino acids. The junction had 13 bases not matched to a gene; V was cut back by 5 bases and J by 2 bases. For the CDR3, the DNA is TGTGCCAGCAGTAAAGGACTAGCGGGAGTTTCGTTCACCACAGATACGCAGTATTTT. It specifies CASSKGLAGVSFTTDTQYF.

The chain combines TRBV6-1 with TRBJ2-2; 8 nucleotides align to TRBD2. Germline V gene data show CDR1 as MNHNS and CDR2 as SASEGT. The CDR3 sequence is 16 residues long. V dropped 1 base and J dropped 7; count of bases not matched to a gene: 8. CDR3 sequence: CASSEGPGSGVGELFF. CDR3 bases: TGTGCCAGCAGTGAAGGGCCTGGTAGCGGGGTCGGGGAGCTGTTTTTT.

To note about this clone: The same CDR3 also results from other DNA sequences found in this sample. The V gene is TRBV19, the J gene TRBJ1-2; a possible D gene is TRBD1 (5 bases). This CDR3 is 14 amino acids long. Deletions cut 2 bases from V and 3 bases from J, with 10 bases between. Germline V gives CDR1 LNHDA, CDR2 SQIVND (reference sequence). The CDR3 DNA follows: TGTGCCAGTAGTATAACCGGGACGGACTATGGCTACACCTTC. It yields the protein CASSITGTDYGYTF.

CDR3 DNA: TGTGCCAGTCAGGTGGGGGGCAGTTACGAGCAGTACTTC. This encodes CASQVGGSYEQYF. The chain employs TRBV27 and TRBJ2-7, with D possibly called TRBD1 or TRBD2 (6 bases each). The germline V gene encodes CDR1 MNHEY and CDR2 SMNVEV (reference sequence). The CDR3 runs to 13 residues. V was trimmed by 9 bases and J by 4 bases, leaving 16 bases between them.